The clone carrying this TCR beta chain was observed at least ten times. Its specificity is unknown. The data originate from a study of regulatory T cells in long-lasting Graves disease. General observations from the study: Persistent cases favored TRBV28, TRBJ1-2 and TRBJ2-5. Newly diagnosed Graves' patients exceeded persistent ones in TCR diversity.

Documented time point: newly diagnosed GD, antithyroid drugs for less than 3 months. PBMC-derived RNA was used for the TCR library. Through Arm-PCR of CDR3 regions and iRepertoire HTBI primers, TCR beta libraries were built. TCRdb re-derived calls from the multiplex PCR reads in MiXCR, one entry per CDR3 protein. The table records roughly 320,000 distinct CDR3 sequences, around 17% of them present only once. V dropped 1 base and J dropped 2 bases, with 7 bases sitting between them. Germline V gene lookup returns CDR1 SGHTA and CDR2 FQGNSA. The CDR3 is 14 amino acids. These data were also filed under a second study, of T cells in Graves' hyperthyroidism and ophthalmopathy. From that second work: The primer set for the first-round RT-PCR of the TCR CDR3 was HTBI. Ophthalmopathy was model-predicted a median around seven months pre-onset.

The chain couples TRBV7-2 to TRBJ2-3; no definite D call. The source material was peripheral blood mononuclear cells (PBMCs), sampled at new diagnosis, from a patient treated with antithyroid drugs. The sequence was obtained from a middle-aged man with Graves disease. DNA for the CDR3: TGTGCCAGCAGCTTAGACAGTAACACAGATACGCAGTATTTT. It specifies CASSLDSNTDTQYF.